This paragraph covers one TCR beta chain sequence. This entry belongs to a study of blood T cell repertoires in COVID-19. On the study more broadly: The United States, Italy and Spain were the sources of the acute and convalescent COVID-19 samples. T cells, B-cell-depleted T cells, or PBMCs provided the cDNA or gDNA that served as material.

Study processing details: For nucleated cells, counts were estimated from reference gene primer amplification. Produced via immunoSEQ multiplex PCR; TCRdb's table is partial and in-frame only. The D gene and trimming were derived from the DNA, and the V and J assignments and clone size from that table. The sample includes 94,000 or so clones, around 90% of them seen just once. CDR3 size: 14 residues. With V trimmed by 1 base and J by 4 bases, 1 base remained unmatched. Germline V lookup: CDR1 SGHNT, CDR2 YYREEE (reference sequence). This sequence originates from a woman aged 80 or over with active COVID-19. V and J are TRBV5-4 and TRBJ2-7, with 11 bases matching TRBD2. Sequenced input: peripheral blood. CDR3 protein: CASSLLAGGYEQYF. The CDR3 DNA follows: TGTGCCAGCAGCTTGTTAGCGGGAGGGTACGAGCAGTACTTC. The whole variable domain, filled in from reference TRBV5-4 and TRBJ2-7, reads ETGVTQSPTHLIKTRGQQVTLRCSSQSGHNTVSWYQQALGQGPQFIFQYYREEENGRGNFPPRFSGLQFPNYSSELNVNALELDDSALYLCASSLLAGGYEQYFGPGTRLTVT.